Described below is a single T cell receptor (beta chain) sequence and its context. Its antigen is undetermined. This CDR3 is 14 amino acids long. The V gene lost 2 bases and the J gene lost 9 bases, with 14 bases spanning the gap. Germline-derived CDR1 and CDR2 are KGHSY and FQNENV. A multiplex PCR was run with 60 Vbeta primers and 13 Jbeta primers. The protocol was immunoSEQ multiplex PCR, while the TCRdb copy is restricted to in-frame clones and leaves out a portion. Of about 270,000 clones in the sample, roughly 88% were seen once. The sample is drawn from a study of cytomegalovirus exposure and HLA in healthy donors. Study-level background: A preliminary data release comprised 80 million to 95 million unique TCRs obtained from HLA-typed donors.

Study-wide findings and caveats: It was likely that a cluster of highly shared sequence variants was a sequencing artifact. Roughly uniform sequencing depth across donors was assumed, possibly incorrectly. Later analysis reportedly placed an Asian-associated ancestry cluster below the roughly 690-donor mean in N-insertions.

The sample was PBMCs. The TCR originated in a man aged 35-49 years in good health and CMV-seropositive. V and J are TRBV16 and TRBJ2-1, with D tentatively TRBD1 (6 bases). CDR3 in amino acids: CASSQGGQKGEQFF. CDR3 DNA sequence: TGTGCCAGCAGCCAAGGGGGCCAGAAGGGTGAGCAGTTCTTC.